The T cell receptor (beta chain) under discussion was sequenced for a study of control samples from healthy donors and cancer patients. This clone was observed a handful of times. The CDR3 contains 14 residues. Germline V gene sequence: CDR1 LGHNA, CDR2 YNFKEQ. Trimming cost V 5 bases and J 8 bases, with 13 bases left between them. Assay used: immunoSEQ multiplex PCR; TCRdb lists only in-frame clones, some missing. Of roughly 120,000 clones in the sample, around nine tenths are singletons; the top ten hold 2.3%. This receptor was taken from a woman aged 70-85 years in good health. The sample consisted of blood. This chain joins TRBV4-2 and TRBJ1-6; maybe TRBD1 (6 bases). CDR3 in amino acids: CASSFGTRDSPLHF. CDR3 sequence (DNA): TGTGCCAGCAGCTTTGGGACACGGGATTCACCCCTCCACTTT.